This T cell receptor (beta chain) stems from a study of T cell responses to AZD1222 COVID-19 vaccine. Study context: Pooled in the analysis were second doses at about 4 or about 12 weeks. Study-level results: Reports say nearly half of spike-specific TCRs go after unmutated variant regions. Females outnumbered males among donors, who were mostly white British; clonal diversity was possibly underestimated.

The CDR3 is 12 residues long. Germline lookup yields CDR1 SGHTA and CDR2 FQGNSA. The V and J ends lost 4 bases and 5 bases respectively, with 8 bases between them. A note on this clone: Its specificity is not known.

Measured with immunoSEQ multiplex PCR; TCRdb has only the in-frame clones, and not every one. This sample has approximately 100,000 clones; around 94% occur once, and the top ten carry more than 2%. This receptor was obtained from an adult in good health. The sample was peripheral blood, taken on day 0 of AZD1222 vaccination. The chain couples TRBV7-2 to TRBJ2-5; D is unclear. Here the CDR3 DNA reads TGTGCCAGCAGCTCGGTCGGGGAGACCCAGTACTTC. This codes for CASSSVGETQYF. The whole variable domain, filled in from reference TRBV7-2 and TRBJ2-5, reads GAGVSQSPSNKVTEKGKDVELRCDPISGHTALYWYRQSLGQGLEFLIYFQGNSAPDKSGLPSDRFSAERTGGSVSTLTIQRTQQEDSAVYLCASSSVGETQYFGPGTRLLVL.